This TCR beta chain was found in a study of T cell repertoires in cytomegalovirus infection. Across the study: Evidence of both CMV infection and a matching HLA type came from public TCR beta signatures.

Germline CDR1 and CDR2: SGHVS and FNYEAQ. The V and J ends lost 5 bases and 9 bases, in that order; junction bases with no gene match: 14. CDR3 length: 15 amino acids. TCRdb fed the reads into MiXCR, producing one record per CDR3 protein. The sample has roughly 230,000 distinct CDR3 sequences; approximately 7% are singletons. The sample holds many counts of this clonotype. Sequencing input: PBMCs. This sequence originates from a human donor in good health (CMV status not recorded). Some clones in this sample may be carry-over from other donors' samples. The chain has TRBV7-6 and TRBJ1-1; 8 bases line up with TRBD1. In nucleotides, the CDR3 is TGTGCCAGCAGCGCCAATGACAGGGGAAGAGGGAAAGCTTTCTTT. This codes for CASSANDRGRGKAFF.